The sequence of this TCR beta chain was determined in a study of shared clonotypes between healthy human individuals. About the research overall: Each donor's CD8 memory used one plate, CD8 naive two, each CD4 subset three. Study-wide findings and caveats: Non-shared clonotypes displayed generation probabilities falling below those of clonotypes present in all four donors.

The CDR3 contains 11 residues. The germline V gene encodes CDR1 GTSNPN and CDR2 SVGIG (reference sequence). Between the trimmed V and J ends, which lost 5 bases and 3 bases, there was a span of 8 bases. In the original workflow: Junction-only immunoSEQ data arrived without quality scores, meaning filtering differed. Produced via immunoSEQ multiplex PCR; TCRdb's table is partial and in-frame only. V, J and clone size reflect that table, while D and trimming were determined from the DNA. Among roughly 2,500,000 clones listed, approximately 93% were seen once. As for this clone: Its cognate antigen is unknown.

The chain couples TRBV30 to TRBJ2-7, with D perhaps matching TRBD2 (6 bases). Specimen: naive CD4+ T cells from PBMCs. Subset reported: CD45RA+ positively selected. The TCR sequence derives from a young man in good health. Some clones in this sample may be carry-over from other donors' samples. The CDR3 nucleotides read TGTGCCTGGGGAGCGGGCTACGAGCAGTACTTC. Translation gives CAWGAGYEQYF.